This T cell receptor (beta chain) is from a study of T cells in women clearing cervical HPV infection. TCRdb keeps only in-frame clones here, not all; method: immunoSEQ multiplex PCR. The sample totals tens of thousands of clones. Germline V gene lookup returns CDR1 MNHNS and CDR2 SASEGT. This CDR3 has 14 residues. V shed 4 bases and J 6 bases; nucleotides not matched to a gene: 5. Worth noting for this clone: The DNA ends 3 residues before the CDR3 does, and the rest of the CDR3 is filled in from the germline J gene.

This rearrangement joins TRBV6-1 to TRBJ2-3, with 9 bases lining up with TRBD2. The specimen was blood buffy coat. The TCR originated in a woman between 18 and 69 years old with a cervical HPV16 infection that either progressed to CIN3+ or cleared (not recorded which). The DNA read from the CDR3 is TGTGCCAGCAGTGGGCTAGCGGGATGGGATACG. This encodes CASSGLAGWDT. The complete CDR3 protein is CASSGLAGWDTQYF.